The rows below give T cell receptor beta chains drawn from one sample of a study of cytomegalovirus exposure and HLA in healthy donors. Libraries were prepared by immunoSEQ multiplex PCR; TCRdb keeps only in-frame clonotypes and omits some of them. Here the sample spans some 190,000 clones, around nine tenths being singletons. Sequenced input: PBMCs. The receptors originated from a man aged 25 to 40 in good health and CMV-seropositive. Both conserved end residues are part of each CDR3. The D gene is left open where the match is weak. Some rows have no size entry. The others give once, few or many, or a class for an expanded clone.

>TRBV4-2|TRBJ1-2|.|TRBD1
TGTGCCAGCAGCCAGGACGGGACAGGCCCCACCTATGGCTACACCTTC
CASSQDGTGPTYGYTF
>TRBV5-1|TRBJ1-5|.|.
TGCGCCAGCAGCTTCGATAGCAATCAGCCCCAGCATTTT
CASSFDSNQPQHF
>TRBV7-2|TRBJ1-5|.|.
TGTGCCAGCAGCTTAGATGGCAATCAGCCCCAGCATTTT
CASSLDGNQPQHF
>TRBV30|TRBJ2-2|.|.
TGTGCCTGGACGTACAGATGGGGGGGGGAGCTGTTTTTT
CAWTYRWGGELFF
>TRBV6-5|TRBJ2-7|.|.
TGTGCCAGCAGTTACGGGGTCGCGGGCTACGAGCAGTACTTC
CASSYGVAGYEQYF
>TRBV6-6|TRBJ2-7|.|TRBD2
TGTGCCAGCAGTAACGGACTAGCGGGAGGGGGATACGAGCAGTACTTC
CASSNGLAGGGYEQYF
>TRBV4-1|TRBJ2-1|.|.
TGCGCCAGCAGCCAGGCCGACAATGAGCAGTTCTTC
CASSQADNEQFF
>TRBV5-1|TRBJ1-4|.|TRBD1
TGCGCCAGCAGCTTGACCGGGACAGAGAATGAAAAACTGTTTTTT
CASSLTGTENEKLFF
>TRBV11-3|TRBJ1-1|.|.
TGTGCCAGCAGCTTAGGGTCGAACACTGAAGCTTTCTTT
CASSLGSNTEAFF
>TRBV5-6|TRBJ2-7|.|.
TGTGCCAGCAGCTTGGAGGATCAACTCTCCTACGAGCAGTACTTC
CASSLEDQLSYEQYF
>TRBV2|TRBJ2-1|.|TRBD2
TGTGCCAGGGAGATAGCGGGAGTGGGGTACAATGAGCAGTTCTTC
CAREIAGVGYNEQFF
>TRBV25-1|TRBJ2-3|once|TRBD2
TGTGCCAGCAGTGAACGGCGGGGGGATACGCAGTATTTT
CASSERRGDTQYF
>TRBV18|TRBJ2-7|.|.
TGTGCCAGCTCACCAGGGGTGGGCAGTGCCTACGAGCAGTACTTC
CASSPGVGSAYEQYF